This TCR beta chain came from a study of patients and donors after allogeneic stem cell transplantation. Germline values: CDR1 SGHVS, CDR2 FNYEAQ. This CDR3 is 16 amino acids long. After removal of 5 bases from V and 2 bases from J, the junction contained 9 bases not matched to a gene. From the RT-PCR reads, TCRdb called clonotypes with MiXCR, one entry per CDR3 protein. The sample carries about a million distinct CDR3 sequences, about a sixth recorded once. This receptor was taken from a human donor who was either an allogeneic HSCT recipient or a stem cell or donor lymphocyte infusion donor (not recorded which). It is not recorded whose cells these are; they may come from a transplant donor. Sequencing was done on a sample of blood, either unsorted or a sorted T cell fraction (not recorded which). The chain combines TRBV7-6 with TRBJ2-3, with 8 bases aligning to TRBD2. This CDR3 is CASSPLRLAFTDTQYF. CDR3 bases: TGTGCCAGCAGCCCACTCCGACTAGCGTTCACAGATACGCAGTATTTT.